The source of this T cell receptor (beta chain) is a study of metastatic and nonmetastatic thyroid tumors. As for the study in general: A comparison of repertoires was made across blood and tumor or nodule tissue from malignant and benign thyroid patients. Study findings and constraints: Across blood and tumor, TCR beta diversity in malignant thyroid tumors was reportedly significantly higher than in benign nodules.

Comments on this clone: Its specificity is not known.

TCRdb called clones again from the PCR reads with MiXCR. The sample records under 40,000 clones, approximately 18% being singletons. The CDR3 contains 17 residues. V dropped 5 bases and J dropped 0; count of bases not matched to a gene: 5. Germline V gives CDR1 MGHRA, CDR2 YSYEKL. Among the patients, none had received any treatment before thyroid surgery. Sequencing used blood. This sequence joins TRBV4-1 and TRBJ2-3; the match to TRBD2 covers 13 bases. The source of this sequence is a male donor with papillary thyroid cancer or a benign thyroid nodule (not recorded which). Some clones in this sample may be carry-over from other donors' samples. The CDR3 DNA reads TGCGCCAGCAGCGGACTAGCGGGAGTAGTTAGCACAGATACGCAGTATTTT. Protein: CASSGLAGVVSTDTQYF.